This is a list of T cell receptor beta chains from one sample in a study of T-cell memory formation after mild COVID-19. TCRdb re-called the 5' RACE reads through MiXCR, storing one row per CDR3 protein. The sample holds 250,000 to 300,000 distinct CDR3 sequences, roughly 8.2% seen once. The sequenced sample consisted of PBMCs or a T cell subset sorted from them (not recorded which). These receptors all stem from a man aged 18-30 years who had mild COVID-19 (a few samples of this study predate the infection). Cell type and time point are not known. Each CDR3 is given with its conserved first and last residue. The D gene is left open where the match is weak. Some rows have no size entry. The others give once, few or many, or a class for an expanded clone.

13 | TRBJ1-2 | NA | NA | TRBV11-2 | CASSLEGTYGYTF | TGTGCCAGCAGCTTAGAGGGGACTTATGGCTACACCTTC
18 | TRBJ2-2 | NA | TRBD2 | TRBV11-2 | CASSLERGGLVGTGELFF | TGTGCCAGCAGCCTAGAGCGGGGGGGCCTCGTCGGCACCGGGGAGCTGTTTTTT
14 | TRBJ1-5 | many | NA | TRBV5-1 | CASSLGRGNQPQHF | TGCGCCAGCAGCTTGGGCAGGGGCAATCAGCCCCAGCATTTT
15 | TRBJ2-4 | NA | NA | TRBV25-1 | CASSEIWGAKNIQYF | TGTGCCAGCAGTGAAATTTGGGGAGCCAAAAACATTCAGTACTTC
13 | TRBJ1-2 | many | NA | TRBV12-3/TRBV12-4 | CASSRQLQDGYTF | TGTGCCAGCAGTCGACAGCTTCAAGATGGCTACACCTTC
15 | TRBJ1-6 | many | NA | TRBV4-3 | CASSRGTGLESPLHF | TGCGCCAGCAGCCGGGGTACAGGGTTGGAATCACCCCTCCACTTT
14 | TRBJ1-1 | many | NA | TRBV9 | CASSPDSFGTEAFF | TGTGCCAGCAGCCCCGACTCATTCGGTACTGAAGCTTTCTTT
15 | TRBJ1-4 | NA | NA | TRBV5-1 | CASSLIPGSGEKLFF | TGCGCCAGCAGCTTGATCCCGGGGTCGGGAGAAAAACTGTTTTTT
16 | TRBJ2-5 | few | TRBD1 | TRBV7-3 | CASSSPGQVKGETQYF | TGTGCCAGCAGCTCACCGGGACAGGTGAAGGGGGAGACCCAGTACTTC
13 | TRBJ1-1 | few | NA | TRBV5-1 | CASSLGSSTEAFF | TGCGCCAGCAGCTTAGGATCGAGCACTGAAGCTTTCTTT
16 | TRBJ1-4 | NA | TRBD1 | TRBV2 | CASSGSRGQGREKLFF | TGTGCCAGCAGTGGATCTCGGGGACAGGGACGAGAAAAACTGTTTTTT
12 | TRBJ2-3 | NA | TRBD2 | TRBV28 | CASLRRRGELYF | TGTGCCAGCCTGAGGAGGCGGGGGGAGCTTTATTTT
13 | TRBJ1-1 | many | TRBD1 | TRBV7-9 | CASSGQGGTEAFF | TGTGCCAGCAGCGGACAGGGAGGCACTGAAGCTTTCTTT
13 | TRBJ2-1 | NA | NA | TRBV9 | CASSDRGSNEQFF | TGTGCCAGCAGCGACCGGGGGTCCAATGAGCAGTTCTTC
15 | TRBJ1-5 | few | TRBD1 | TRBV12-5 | CASGLSGTANQPQHF | TGTGCTAGTGGTTTGTCCGGGACAGCGAATCAGCCCCAGCATTTT
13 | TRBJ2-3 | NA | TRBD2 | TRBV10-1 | CASSPSGVDTQYF | TGCGCCAGCAGTCCAAGCGGGGTAGATACGCAGTATTTT
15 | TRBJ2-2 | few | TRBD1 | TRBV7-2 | CASSSGQGNTGELFF | TGTGCCAGCAGCTCGGGACAGGGTAACACCGGGGAGCTGTTTTTT
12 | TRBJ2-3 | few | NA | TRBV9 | CASTDGRDTQYF | TGTGCCAGCACCGACGGTAGGGATACGCAGTATTTT
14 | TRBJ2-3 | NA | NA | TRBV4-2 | CASSQERAGDTQYF | TGTGCCAGCAGCCAAGAGCGGGCGGGAGATACGCAGTATTTT
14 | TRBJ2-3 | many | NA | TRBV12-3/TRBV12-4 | CATSVWGVADTQYF | TGTGCCACCTCGGTCTGGGGGGTGGCAGATACGCAGTATTTT
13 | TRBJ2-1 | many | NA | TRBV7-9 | CASSFGIYNEQFF | TGTGCCAGCAGCTTTGGTATATACAATGAGCAGTTCTTC
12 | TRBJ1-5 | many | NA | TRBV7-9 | CASSTGNQPQHF | TGTGCCAGCAGTACCGGTAATCAGCCCCAGCATTTT
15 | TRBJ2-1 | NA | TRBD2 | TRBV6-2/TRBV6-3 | CASRIAGEGYNEQFF | TGTGCCAGCAGAATAGCGGGAGAGGGCTACAATGAGCAGTTCTTC
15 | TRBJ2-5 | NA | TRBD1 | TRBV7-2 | CASSYNRGRGETQYF | TGTGCCAGCAGCTATAACAGGGGGCGAGGTGAGACCCAGTACTTC
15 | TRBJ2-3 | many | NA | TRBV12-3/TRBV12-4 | CASGRPGGGTDTQYF | TGTGCCAGCGGGAGACCAGGCGGGGGCACAGATACGCAGTATTTT
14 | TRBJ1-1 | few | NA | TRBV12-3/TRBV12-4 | CASRHRVGLTEAFF | TGTGCCAGCAGGCACAGGGTAGGTCTCACTGAAGCTTTCTTT
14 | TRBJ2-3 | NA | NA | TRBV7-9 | CASSQAQPGVTQYF | TGTGCCAGCAGTCAAGCGCAACCGGGAGTTACGCAGTATTTT
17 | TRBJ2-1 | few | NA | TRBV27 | CASSRHLQNGVSNEQFF | TGTGCCAGCAGTCGACATCTACAGAACGGGGTCTCGAATGAGCAGTTCTTC
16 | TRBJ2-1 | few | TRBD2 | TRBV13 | CASSPGGTSRDNEQFF | TGTGCCAGCAGCCCAGGCGGGACTAGCAGGGACAATGAGCAGTTCTTC
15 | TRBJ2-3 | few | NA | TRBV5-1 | CASSLVTRFSDTQYF | TGCGCCAGCAGCTTGGTGACTAGGTTTTCAGATACGCAGTATTTT
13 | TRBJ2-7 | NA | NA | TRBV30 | CAWSVVSGAEQYF | TGTGCCTGGAGTGTAGTTTCAGGGGCCGAGCAGTACTTC
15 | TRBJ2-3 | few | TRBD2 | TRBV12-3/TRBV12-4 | CASTRLAGGPDTQYF | TGTGCCAGCACCAGACTAGCGGGGGGCCCAGATACGCAGTATTTT
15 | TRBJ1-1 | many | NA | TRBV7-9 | CASSPFTRGNTEAFF | TGTGCCAGCAGCCCTTTCACTAGGGGGAACACTGAAGCTTTCTTT
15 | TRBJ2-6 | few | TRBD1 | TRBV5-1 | CASSLGQPGANVLTF | TGCGCCAGCAGCCTGGGACAGCCTGGGGCCAACGTCCTGACTTTC
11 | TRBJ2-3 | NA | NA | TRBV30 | CASPGGDTQYF | TGTGCCTCCCCAGGAGGGGATACGCAGTATTTT
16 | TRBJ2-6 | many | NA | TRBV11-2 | CASSLRGGSGANVLTF | TGTGCCAGCAGTCTCCGGGGCGGATCTGGGGCCAACGTCCTGACTTTC
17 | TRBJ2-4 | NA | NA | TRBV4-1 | CASSHLPGTVAKNIQYF | TGCGCCAGCAGCCACCTCCCAGGGACGGTAGCCAAAAACATTCAGTACTTC
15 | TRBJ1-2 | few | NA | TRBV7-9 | CASSLELVAYYGYTF | TGTGCCAGCAGCTTAGAGTTGGTGGCCTACTATGGCTACACCTTC
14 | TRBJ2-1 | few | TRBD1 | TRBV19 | CASSRDRGVNEQFF | TGTGCCAGTAGTAGGGACAGGGGGGTCAATGAGCAGTTCTTC
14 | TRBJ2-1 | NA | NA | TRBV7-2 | CASSLGLVPHEQFF | TGTGCCAGCAGCTTAGGACTAGTCCCCCATGAGCAGTTCTTC
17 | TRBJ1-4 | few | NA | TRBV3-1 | CASSPGRGTPEREKLFF | TGTGCCAGCAGCCCAGGGAGGGGGACCCCCGAGCGTGAAAAACTGTTTTTT
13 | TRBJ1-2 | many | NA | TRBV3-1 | CASSQERAGGYTF | TGTGCCAGCAGCCAAGAGAGGGCAGGTGGCTACACCTTC